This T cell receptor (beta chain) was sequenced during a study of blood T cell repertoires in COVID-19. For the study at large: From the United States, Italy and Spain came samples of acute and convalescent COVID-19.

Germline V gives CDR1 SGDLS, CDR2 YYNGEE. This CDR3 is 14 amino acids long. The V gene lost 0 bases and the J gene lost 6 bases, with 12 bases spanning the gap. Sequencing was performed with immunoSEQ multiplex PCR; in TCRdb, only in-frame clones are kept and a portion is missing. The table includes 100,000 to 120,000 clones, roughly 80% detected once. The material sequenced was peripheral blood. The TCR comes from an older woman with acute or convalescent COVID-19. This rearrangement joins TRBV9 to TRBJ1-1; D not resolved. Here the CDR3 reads CASSVEEGRPEAFF. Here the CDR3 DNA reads TGTGCCAGCAGCGTAGAAGAGGGTAGACCTGAAGCTTTCTTT.